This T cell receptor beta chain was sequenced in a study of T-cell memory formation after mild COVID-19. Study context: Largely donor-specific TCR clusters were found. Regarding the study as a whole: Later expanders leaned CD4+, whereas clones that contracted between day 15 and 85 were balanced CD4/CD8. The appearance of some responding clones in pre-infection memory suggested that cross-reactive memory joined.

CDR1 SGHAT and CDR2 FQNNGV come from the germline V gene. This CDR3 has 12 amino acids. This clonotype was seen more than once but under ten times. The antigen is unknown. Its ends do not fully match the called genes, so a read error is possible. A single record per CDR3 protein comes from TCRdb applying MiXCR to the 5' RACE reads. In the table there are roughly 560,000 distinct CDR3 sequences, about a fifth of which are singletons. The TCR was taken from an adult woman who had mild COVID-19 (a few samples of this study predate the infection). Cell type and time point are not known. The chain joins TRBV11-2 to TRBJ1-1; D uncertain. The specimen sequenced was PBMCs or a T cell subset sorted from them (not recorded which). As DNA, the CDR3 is TGTGCCAGCAGCTTAGGTCTATCCGGGAACGAGTTT. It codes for CASSLGLSGNEF.